This T cell receptor (beta chain) was captured in a study of T cell repertoires in cytomegalovirus infection. For the study at large: Through public TCR beta signatures, both CMV infection and matching HLA type were indicated.

TCRdb reprocessed the reads with MiXCR, giving one entry per CDR3 protein. This repertoire shows around 300,000 distinct CDR3 sequences, just under 25% found once; its top ten account for more than 10%. This clonotype was picked up many times. Antigen specificity is unknown. This clonotype originated in a human donor in good health (CMV status not recorded). Some clones in this sample may be carry-over from other donors' samples. The sequenced sample was cultured PBMCs, obtained from culture after CMV antigen stimulation.

This CDR3 is CASSLIRGEYNEQFF. CDR3 in DNA: TGTGCCAGCAGCTTAATACGGGGGGAGTACAATGAGCAGTTCTTC. The chain carries TRBV7-2 and TRBJ2-1; 7 bases are a match to TRBD2. Trimming cost V 2 bases and J 4 bases; bases outside gene matches: 5. Germline loops: CDR1 SGHTA, CDR2 FQGNSA. The CDR3 totals 15 residues.